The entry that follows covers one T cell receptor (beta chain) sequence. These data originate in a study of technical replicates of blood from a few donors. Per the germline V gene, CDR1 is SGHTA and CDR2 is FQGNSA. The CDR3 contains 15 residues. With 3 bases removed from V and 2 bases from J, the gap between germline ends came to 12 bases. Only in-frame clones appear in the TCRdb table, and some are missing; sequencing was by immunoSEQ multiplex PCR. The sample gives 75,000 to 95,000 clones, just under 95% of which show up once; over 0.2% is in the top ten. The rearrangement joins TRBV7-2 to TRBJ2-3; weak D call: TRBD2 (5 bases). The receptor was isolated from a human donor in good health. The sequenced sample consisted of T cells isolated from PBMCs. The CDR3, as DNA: TGTGCCAGCAGCTTTGGCGGGCCTAACACAGATACGCAGTATTTT. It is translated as CASSFGGPNTDTQYF.